This TCR beta chain is drawn from a study of OX40 agonist ivuxolimab in advanced cancers. Study overall: Aged roughly 23 to 79 with a mean of about 63 years, they were about 78% male.

The CDR3 length is 15 residues. Deletions cut 1 base from V and 1 base from J, with 12 bases between. The germline CDR1 and CDR2 sequences are SGHNT and YYREEE (reference sequence). TCRdb's table, derived via immunoSEQ multiplex PCR, lists solely in-frame clones and lacks some. Counted here are tens of thousands of clones, almost 90% occurring once; the ten biggest clones make up less than 0.9%. The rearrangement joins TRBV5-4 to TRBJ2-7, with a weak D call TRBD1 (6 bases). This TCR was recovered from an adult with an advanced solid tumor such as melanoma, head and neck, liver or kidney cancer. The material was CD4+ or CD8+ T cells sorted from blood, obtained in a trial of the OX40 agonist ivuxolimab. CDR3 sequence (DNA): TGTGCCAGCAGCTTGACAGGGCTTAGATCCTACGAGCAGTACTTC. It encodes CASSLTGLRSYEQYF.